This T cell receptor (beta chain) originates from a study of early T cells in non-severe SARS-CoV-2 infection. Background on the study: Unsorted whole blood bulk RNA was sequenced, with unpaired chains. Study-wide results and caveats: Private and CD4 specificities were missed by VDJdb matching, skewed to anti-spike CD8.

There are many counts of this clonotype. The antigen is undetermined. The trim removed 4 bases at V and 1 base at J, leaving 8 bases unmatched. Germline CDR1 reads SEHNR; CDR2 reads FQNEAQ (reference sequence). CDR3 length equals 17 residues. MiXCR, run by TCRdb on the 5' RACE reads, gives a single entry per CDR3 protein. The data contain some 30,000 distinct CDR3 sequences, roughly 4.2% of them seen just once; the ten biggest clones take up about 6.3%. The chain links TRBV7-9 to TRBJ2-2; 8 positions match TRBD2. The clonotype was recovered from an adult who was a healthcare worker with PCR-confirmed SARS-CoV-2 infection or an uninfected control (not recorded which). The sample was whole blood. CDR3 sequence: CASSSLLAGLNTGELFF. The CDR3 region has the DNA TGTGCCAGCAGCTCCCTATTAGCGGGGTTGAACACCGGGGAGCTGTTTTTT.